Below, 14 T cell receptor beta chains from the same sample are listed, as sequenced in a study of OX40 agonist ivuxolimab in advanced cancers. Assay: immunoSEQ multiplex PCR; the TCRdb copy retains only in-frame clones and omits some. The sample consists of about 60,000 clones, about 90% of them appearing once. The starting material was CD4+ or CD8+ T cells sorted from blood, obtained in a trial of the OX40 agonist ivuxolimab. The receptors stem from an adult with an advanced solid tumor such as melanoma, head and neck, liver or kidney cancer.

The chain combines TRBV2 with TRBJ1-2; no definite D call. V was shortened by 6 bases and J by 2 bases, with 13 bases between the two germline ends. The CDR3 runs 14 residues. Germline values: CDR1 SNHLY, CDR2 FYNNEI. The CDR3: CASRSDKTNYGYTF. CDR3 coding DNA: TGTGCCAGCAGGTCCGATAAGACGAACTATGGCTACACCTTC.

The CDR3 sequence is CAWTAGRRGRPQHF. CDR3 DNA: TGTGCCTGGACCGCAGGAAGGCGAGGTCGGCCCCAGCATTTT. V usage is TRBV30 and J usage is TRBJ1-5; no clear D. The CDR3 runs 14 residues. Germline V lookup: CDR1 GTSNPN, CDR2 SVGIG (reference sequence). V lost 4 bases, J lost 9 bases, and 19 bases lay in between.

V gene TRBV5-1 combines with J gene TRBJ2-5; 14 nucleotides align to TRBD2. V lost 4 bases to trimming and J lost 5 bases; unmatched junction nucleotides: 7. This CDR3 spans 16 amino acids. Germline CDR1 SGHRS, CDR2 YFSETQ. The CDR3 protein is CASSRGTSGSGETQYF. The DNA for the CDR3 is TGCGCCAGCAGCCGTGGGACTAGCGGGAGTGGTGAGACCCAGTACTTC.

As DNA, the CDR3 is TGTGCCAGCTCAGCTAACTATGGCTACACCTTC. It specifies CASSANYGYTF. The chain employs TRBV6-6 and TRBJ1-2; D ambiguous. Per the germline V gene, CDR1 is MNHNY and CDR2 is SVGAGI (reference sequence). The CDR3 length is 11 residues. V was trimmed by 8 bases and J by 0 bases, leaving 4 bases between them.

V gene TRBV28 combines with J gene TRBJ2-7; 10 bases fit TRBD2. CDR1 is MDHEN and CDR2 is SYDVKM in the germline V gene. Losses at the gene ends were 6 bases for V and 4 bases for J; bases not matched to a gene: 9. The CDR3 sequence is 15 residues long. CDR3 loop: CASSPRLAGGYEQYF. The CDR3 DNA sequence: TGTGCCAGCAGCCCTCGACTAGCGGGTGGATACGAGCAGTACTTC.

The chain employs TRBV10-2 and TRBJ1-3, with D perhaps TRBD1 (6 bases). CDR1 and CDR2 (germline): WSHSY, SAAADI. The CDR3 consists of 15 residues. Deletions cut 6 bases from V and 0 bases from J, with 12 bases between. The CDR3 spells CASRVPGDSGNTIYF. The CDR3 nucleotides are TGCGCCAGCAGGGTTCCAGGGGACTCTGGAAACACCATATATTTT.

In nucleotides, the CDR3 is TGCGCCAGCAGCTTGCTAGCGGGACAACAAGAGACCCAGTACTTC. Translated, it gives CASSLLAGQQETQYF. This sequence joins TRBV5-1 and TRBJ2-5; 9 nucleotides match TRBD2. CDR3 size: 15 residues. V gave up 1 base and J gave up 2 bases; unmatched junction bases: 3. CDR1 and CDR2 from the germline V gene are SGHRS and YFSETQ.

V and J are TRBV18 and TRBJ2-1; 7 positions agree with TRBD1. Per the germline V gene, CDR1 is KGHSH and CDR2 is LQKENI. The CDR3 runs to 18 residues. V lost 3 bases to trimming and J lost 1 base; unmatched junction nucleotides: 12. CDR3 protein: CASSPRDRTAGSYNEQFF. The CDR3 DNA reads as TGTGCCAGCTCACCCCGGGACAGAACCGCTGGGTCCTACAATGAGCAGTTCTTC.

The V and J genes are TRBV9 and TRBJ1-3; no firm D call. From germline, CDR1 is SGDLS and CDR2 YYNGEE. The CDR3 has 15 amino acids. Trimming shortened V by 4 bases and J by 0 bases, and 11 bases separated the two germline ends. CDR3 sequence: CASSPSGYSGNTIYF. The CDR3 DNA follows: TGTGCCAGCAGCCCTTCGGGGTACTCTGGAAACACCATATATTTT.

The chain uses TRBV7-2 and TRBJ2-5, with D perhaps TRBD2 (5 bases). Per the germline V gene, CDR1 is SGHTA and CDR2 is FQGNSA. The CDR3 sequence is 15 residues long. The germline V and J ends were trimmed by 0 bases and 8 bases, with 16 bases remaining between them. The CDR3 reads CASSLAWRAGDTQYF. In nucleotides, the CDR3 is TGTGCCAGCAGCTTAGCGTGGCGGGCCGGGGATACCCAGTACTTC.

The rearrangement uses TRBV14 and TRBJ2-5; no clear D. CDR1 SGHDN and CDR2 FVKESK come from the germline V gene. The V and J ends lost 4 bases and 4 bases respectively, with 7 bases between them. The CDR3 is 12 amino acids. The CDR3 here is CASSLSLETQYF. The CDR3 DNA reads TGTGCCAGCAGCCTGAGCCTAGAGACCCAGTACTTC.

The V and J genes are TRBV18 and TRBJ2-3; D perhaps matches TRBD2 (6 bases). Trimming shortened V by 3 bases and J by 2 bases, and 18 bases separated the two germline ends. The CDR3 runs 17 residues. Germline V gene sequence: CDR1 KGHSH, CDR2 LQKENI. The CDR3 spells CASSPVYGGDTTDTQYF. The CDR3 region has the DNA TGTGCCAGCTCACCCGTGTACGGGGGAGACACCACAGATACGCAGTATTTT.

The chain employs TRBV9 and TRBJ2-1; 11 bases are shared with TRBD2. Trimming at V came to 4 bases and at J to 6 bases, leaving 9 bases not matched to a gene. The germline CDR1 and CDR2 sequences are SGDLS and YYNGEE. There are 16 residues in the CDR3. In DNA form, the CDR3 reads TGTGCCAGCAGCCCCCGGGGTAGCGGGGGGGCCAATGAGCAGTTCTTC. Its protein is CASSPRGSGGANEQFF.

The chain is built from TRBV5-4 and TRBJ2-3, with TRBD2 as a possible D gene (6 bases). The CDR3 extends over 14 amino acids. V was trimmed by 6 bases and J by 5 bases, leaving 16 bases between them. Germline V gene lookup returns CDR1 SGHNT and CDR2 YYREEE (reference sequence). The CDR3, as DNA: TGTGCCAGCACCCTGCGCGGGACGCTAGATACGCAGTATTTT. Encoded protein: CASTLRGTLDTQYF.